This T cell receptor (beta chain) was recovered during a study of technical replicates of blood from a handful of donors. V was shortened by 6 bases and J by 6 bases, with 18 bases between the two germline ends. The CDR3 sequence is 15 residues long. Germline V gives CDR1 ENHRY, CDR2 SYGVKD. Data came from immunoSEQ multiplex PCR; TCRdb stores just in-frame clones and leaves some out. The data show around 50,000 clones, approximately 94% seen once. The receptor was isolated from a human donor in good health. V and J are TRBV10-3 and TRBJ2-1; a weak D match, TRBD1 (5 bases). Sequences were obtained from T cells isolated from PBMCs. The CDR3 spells CAIRSSTEQSNEQFF. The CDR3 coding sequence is TGTGCCATCAGAAGTTCGACAGAACAAAGCAATGAGCAGTTCTTC.